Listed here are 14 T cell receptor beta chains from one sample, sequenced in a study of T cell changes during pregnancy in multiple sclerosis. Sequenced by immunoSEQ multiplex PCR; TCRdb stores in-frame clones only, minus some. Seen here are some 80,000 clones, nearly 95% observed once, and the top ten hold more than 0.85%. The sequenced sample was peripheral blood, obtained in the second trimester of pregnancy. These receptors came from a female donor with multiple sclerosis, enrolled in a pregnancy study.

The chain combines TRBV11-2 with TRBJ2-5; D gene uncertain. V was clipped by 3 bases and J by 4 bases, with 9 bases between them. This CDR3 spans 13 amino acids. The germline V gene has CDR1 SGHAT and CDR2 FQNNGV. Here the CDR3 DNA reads TGTGCCAGCAGCTTTCTCACAGTAGAGACCCAGTACTTC. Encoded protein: CASSFLTVETQYF.

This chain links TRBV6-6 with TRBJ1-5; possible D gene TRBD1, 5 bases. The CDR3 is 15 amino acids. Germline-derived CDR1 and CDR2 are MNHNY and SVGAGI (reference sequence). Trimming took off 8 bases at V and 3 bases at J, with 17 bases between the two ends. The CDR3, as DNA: TGTGCCAGCCGATTGGGGCGAGGACACAATCAGCCCCAGCATTTT. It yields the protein CASRLGRGHNQPQHF.

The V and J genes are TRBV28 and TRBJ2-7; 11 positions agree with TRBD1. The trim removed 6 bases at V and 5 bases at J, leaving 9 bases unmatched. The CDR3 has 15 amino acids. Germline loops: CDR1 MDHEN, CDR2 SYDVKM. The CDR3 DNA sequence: TGTGCCAGCAGCGCTTCCGGGACAGGGGGTAACGAGCAGTACTTC. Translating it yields CASSASGTGGNEQYF.

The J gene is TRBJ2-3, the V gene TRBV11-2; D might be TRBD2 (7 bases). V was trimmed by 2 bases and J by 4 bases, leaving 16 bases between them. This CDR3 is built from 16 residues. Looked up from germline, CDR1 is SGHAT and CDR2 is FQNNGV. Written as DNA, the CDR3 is TGTGCCAGCAGCTTATGGGGGCTTGGGAGGGCAGATACGCAGTATTTT. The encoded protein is CASSLWGLGRADTQYF.

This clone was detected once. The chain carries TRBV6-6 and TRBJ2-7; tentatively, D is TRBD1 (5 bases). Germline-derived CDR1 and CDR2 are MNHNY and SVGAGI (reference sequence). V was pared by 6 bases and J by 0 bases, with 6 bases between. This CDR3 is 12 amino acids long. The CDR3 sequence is CASRDISYEQYF. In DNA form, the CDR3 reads TGTGCCAGCAGGGACATCTCCTACGAGCAGTACTTC.

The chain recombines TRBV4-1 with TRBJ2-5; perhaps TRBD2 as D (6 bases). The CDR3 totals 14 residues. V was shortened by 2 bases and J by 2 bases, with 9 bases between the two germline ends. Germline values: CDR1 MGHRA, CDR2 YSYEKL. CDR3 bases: TGCGCCAGCAGCCAAAATAGCGGTCAAGAGACCCAGTACTTC. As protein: CASSQNSGQETQYF.

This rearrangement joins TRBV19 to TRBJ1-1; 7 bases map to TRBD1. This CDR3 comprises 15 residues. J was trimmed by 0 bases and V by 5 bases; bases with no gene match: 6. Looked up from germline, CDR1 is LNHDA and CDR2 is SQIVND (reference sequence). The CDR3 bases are TGTGCCAGTAGTGCCGGGACAGTATTGAACACTGAAGCTTTCTTT. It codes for CASSAGTVLNTEAFF.

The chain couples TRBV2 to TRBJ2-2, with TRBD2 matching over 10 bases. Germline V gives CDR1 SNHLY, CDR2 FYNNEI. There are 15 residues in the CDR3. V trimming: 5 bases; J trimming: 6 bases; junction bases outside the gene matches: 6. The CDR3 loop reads CASSPGTSDAGELFF. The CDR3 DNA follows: TGTGCCAGCAGTCCCGGGACTAGCGACGCCGGGGAGCTGTTTTTT. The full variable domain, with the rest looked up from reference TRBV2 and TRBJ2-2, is EPEVTQTPSHQVTQMGQEVILRCVPISNHLYFYWYRQILGQKVEFLVSFYNNEISEKSEIFDDQFSVERPDGSNFTLKIRSTKLEDSAMYFCASSPGTSDAGELFFGEGSRLTVL.

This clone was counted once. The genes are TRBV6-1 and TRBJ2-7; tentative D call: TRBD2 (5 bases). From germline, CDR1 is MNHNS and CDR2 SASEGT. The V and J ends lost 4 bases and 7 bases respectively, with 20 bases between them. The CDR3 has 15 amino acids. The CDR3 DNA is TGTGCCAGCAGTGTGATGGACTCGCCCGGCGGGGAGCAGTACTTC. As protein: CASSVMDSPGGEQYF.

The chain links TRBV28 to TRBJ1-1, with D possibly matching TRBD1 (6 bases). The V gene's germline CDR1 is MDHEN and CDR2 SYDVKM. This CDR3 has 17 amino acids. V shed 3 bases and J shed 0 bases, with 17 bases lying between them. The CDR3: CASSFRGSVSVNTEAFF. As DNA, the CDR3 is TGTGCCAGCAGTTTTAGGGGGAGTGTGAGTGTGAACACTGAAGCTTTCTTT.

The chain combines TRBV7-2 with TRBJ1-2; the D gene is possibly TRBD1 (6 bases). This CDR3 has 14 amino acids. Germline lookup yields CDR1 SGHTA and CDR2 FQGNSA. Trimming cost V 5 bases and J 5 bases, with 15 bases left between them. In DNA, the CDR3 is TGTGCCAGCAGCACCTCGGGGCAGGGGTATGGCTACACCTTC. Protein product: CASSTSGQGYGYTF.

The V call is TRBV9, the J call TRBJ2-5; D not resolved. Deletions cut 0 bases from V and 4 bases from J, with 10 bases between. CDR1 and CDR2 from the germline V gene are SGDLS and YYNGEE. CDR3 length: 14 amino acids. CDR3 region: CASSVAHTGETQYF. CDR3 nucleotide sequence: TGTGCCAGCAGCGTAGCTCATACGGGAGAGACCCAGTACTTC.

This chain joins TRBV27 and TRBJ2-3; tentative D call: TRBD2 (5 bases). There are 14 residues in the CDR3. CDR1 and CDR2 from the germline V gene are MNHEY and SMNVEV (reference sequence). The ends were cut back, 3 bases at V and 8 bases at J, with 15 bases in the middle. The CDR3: CASSFLDSKVTQYF. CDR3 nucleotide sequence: TGTGCCAGCAGTTTTTTGGACTCTAAAGTTACGCAGTATTTT.

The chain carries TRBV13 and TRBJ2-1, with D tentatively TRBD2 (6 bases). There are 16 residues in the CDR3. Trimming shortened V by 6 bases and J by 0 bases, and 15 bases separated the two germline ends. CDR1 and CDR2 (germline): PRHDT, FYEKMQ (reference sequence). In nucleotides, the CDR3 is TGTGCCAGCAGGCAGCGGGCCCAGAGCTCCTACAATGAGCAGTTCTTC. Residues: CASRQRAQSSYNEQFF.